One and the same sample provided the 15 T cell receptor beta chains below, sequenced in a study of T cell responses to AZD1222 COVID-19 vaccine. Profiled with immunoSEQ multiplex PCR; TCRdb holds only in-frame clones, not every one. Of about 170,000 clones in the sample, about 85% were seen once. Here the sequenced sample was peripheral blood, taken on day 0 of AZD1222 vaccination. The source of these receptors is an adult in good health.

This chain uses TRBV14 with TRBJ2-7, with D perhaps TRBD2 (6 bases). CDR3 length equals 14 residues. The ends were cut back, 4 bases at V and 3 bases at J, with 13 bases in the middle. Germline V lookup: CDR1 SGHDN, CDR2 FVKESK. The CDR3: CASSPVGLFYEQYF. CDR3 nucleotide sequence: TGTGCCAGCAGCCCGGTCGGACTATTCTACGAGCAGTACTTC.

The rearrangement joins TRBV15 to TRBJ1-1; possibly TRBD1 for D (5 bases). The CDR3 is 14 residues long. CDR1 and CDR2 (germline): LNHNV, YYDKDF (reference sequence). Trimming cost V 1 base and J 11 bases, with 17 bases left between them. The CDR3 spells CATSRGHQGFGAFF. The CDR3 bases are TGTGCCACCAGCAGAGGACATCAGGGATTCGGGGCTTTCTTT.

Remarks on this clone: The junction does not match germline at one end; this may be a read error. V gene TRBV12-3 or TRBV12-4 combines with J gene TRBJ1-4; 7 bases fit TRBD1. The CDR3 contains 12 residues. CDR3 loop: CASRRTPGQPIF. CDR3 nucleotides: TGTGCCAGCAGGCGGACTCCGGGACAGCCCATTTTT.

In this sample, this clone turned up once. The chain combines TRBV9 with TRBJ1-3; no reliable D call. The germline V and J ends were trimmed by 7 bases and 3 bases, with 11 bases remaining between them. Per the germline V gene, CDR1 is SGDLS and CDR2 is YYNGEE. The CDR3 extends over 13 amino acids. The CDR3 nucleotides read TGTGCCAGCGGGAGGGCAAATGGAAACACCATATATTTT. The encoded protein is CASGRANGNTIYF.

Comments on this clone: Germline and junction disagree at one end, which may indicate a read error. The genes are TRBV20-1 and TRBJ2-7, with 8 bases lining up with TRBD1. Germline V lookup: CDR1 DFQATT, CDR2 SNEGSKA (reference sequence). This CDR3 has 9 residues. This CDR3 reads CSARQGAVF. The CDR3 nucleotides read TGCAGTGCTAGACAGGGGGCGGTCTTC.

The V gene is TRBV19, the J gene TRBJ1-4; D is possibly TRBD1 (6 bases). The germline V gene has CDR1 LNHDA and CDR2 SQIVND (reference sequence). The CDR3 extends over 16 amino acids. Trimming took off 5 bases at V and 0 bases at J, with 13 bases between the two ends. The CDR3 reads CASSDLRGPTNEKLFF. The CDR3 DNA reads as TGTGCCAGTAGTGACCTCAGGGGACCAACTAATGAAAAACTGTTTTTT. Variable domain in full (rest from reference TRBV19 and TRBJ1-4): DGGITQSPKYLFRKEGQNVTLSCEQNLNHDAMYWYRQDPGQGLRLIYYSQIVNDFQKGDIAEGYSVSREKKESFPLTVTSAQKNPTAFYLCASSDLRGPTNEKLFFGSGTQLSVL.

The chain combines TRBV19 with TRBJ1-2, with D possibly matching TRBD1 (5 bases). The CDR3 contains 14 residues. Trimming cost V 3 bases and J 8 bases, with 16 bases left between them. Germline CDR1 reads LNHDA; CDR2 reads SQIVND (reference sequence). Here the CDR3 DNA reads TGTGCCAGTAGTATTAATCCGGGACCCCTCGGCTACACCTTC. Translating gives CASSINPGPLGYTF.

The V gene is TRBV3-1 (or the pseudogene TRBV3-2), the J gene TRBJ1-2, with a weak D call TRBD1 (6 bases). There are 14 residues in the CDR3. The ends were cut back, 8 bases at V and 1 base at J, with 14 bases in the middle. Germline V gene lookup returns CDR1 LGHDT and CDR2 YNNKEL (reference sequence). The CDR3 sequence: CASGVRGFNYGYTF. The CDR3 nucleotides read TGTGCCAGCGGCGTCAGGGGCTTTAACTATGGCTACACCTTC.

CDR3 sequence (DNA): TGTGCCAGCAGTTTATACGTCCAGAGGGGCGAGCAGTACTTC. This sequence encodes CASSLYVQRGEQYF. V and J are TRBV27 and TRBJ2-7, with D perhaps matching TRBD1 or TRBD2 (5 bases each). Germline-derived CDR1 and CDR2 are MNHEY and SMNVEV (reference sequence). The CDR3 sequence is 14 residues long. The V end lost 1 base, the J end lost 6 bases, and 13 bases lay between the germline ends.

The rearrangement links TRBV7-2 to TRBJ2-1, with 7 bases lining up with TRBD2. CDR1 is SGHTA and CDR2 is FQGNSA in the germline V gene. J was trimmed by 4 bases and V by 1 base; bases with no gene match: 7. The CDR3 is 16 residues long. The CDR3 DNA is TGTGCCAGCAGCTTAGAGGCCGTGCGGGGGTACAATGAGCAGTTCTTC. It yields the protein CASSLEAVRGYNEQFF.

This clone was recorded once. V and J are TRBV2 and TRBJ2-1; no reliable D call. The V gene lost 1 base and the J gene lost 3 bases, with 16 bases spanning the gap. CDR1 and CDR2 (germline): SNHLY, FYNNEI. This CDR3 spans 17 amino acids. The CDR3 coding sequence is TGTGCCAGCAGTGAAGATCCGGCTACCTACTACTACAATGAGCAGTTCTTC. Encoded protein: CASSEDPATYYYNEQFF.

This clone was seen just once. The genes are TRBV2 and TRBJ1-4; 9 bases map to TRBD1. CDR3 length: 15 amino acids. J was trimmed by 7 bases and V by 5 bases; bases with no gene match: 8. Germline CDR1 SNHLY, CDR2 FYNNEI. CDR3 loop: CASSLSGTGSEKLFF. The DNA for the CDR3 is TGTGCCAGCAGTCTATCCGGGACAGGGAGTGAAAAACTGTTTTTT.

The chain combines TRBV6-8 with TRBJ2-7; 15 bases are shared with TRBD2. The J segment lost 5 bases and the V segment lost 7 bases, leaving 24 bases of the junction unmatched. There are 21 residues in the CDR3. Per germline, CDR1 MNHGY and CDR2 SAAAGT. CDR3 sequence reads: CASKGSPYGLAGGRWNNEQYF. The DNA of the CDR3 is TGTGCCAGCAAGGGGAGCCCCTATGGACTAGCGGGAGGGCGTTGGAACAACGAGCAGTACTTC.

The rearrangement uses TRBV5-1 and TRBJ2-7, with 10 bases that match TRBD2. J was trimmed by 6 bases and V by 0 bases; bases with no gene match: 6. Germline CDR1 SGHRS, CDR2 YFSETQ. The CDR3 runs to 15 residues. CDR3 sequence: CASSLDIAGGREQYF. CDR3 in DNA: TGCGCCAGCAGCTTGGATATAGCGGGGGGTCGCGAGCAGTACTTC.

The chain uses TRBV5-1 and TRBJ2-7, with D unresolved. Trimming cost V 0 bases and J 2 bases, with 15 bases left between them. Germline-derived CDR1 and CDR2 are SGHRS and YFSETQ. CDR3 length equals 16 residues. The DNA of the CDR3 is TGCGCCAGCAGCTTGGACTCCGGGTCCTCCCCCTACGAGCAGTACTTC. Translated, it gives CASSLDSGSSPYEQYF.